This T cell receptor (beta chain) was obtained from a study of CD8 T cells in Susac syndrome. The CDR3 runs to 13 residues. V was clipped by 4 bases and J by 4 bases; unmatched bases: 3. On this clonotype: The antigen is undetermined.

Notes on the study in general: Only a relatively small number of individuals were included in the TCR sequencing and HLA analysis.

Negative magnetic isolation gave CD8+ and CD4+ cells; FACS enriched CD8+ TEMRA. Random hexamers were used to reverse transcribe an amount of about 0.45 to 1 ug RNA. Multiplex PCR with immunoSEQ amplified the TCR beta CDR3 across 54 Vbeta and 13 Jbeta. In TCRdb, the immunoSEQ multiplex PCR reads were re-called with MiXCR into one record per CDR3 protein. There are hundreds of thousands of distinct CDR3 sequences in the sample; around 83% occur only once, and about 0.1% lies in the top ten. The rearrangement joins TRBV12-3 or TRBV12-4 to TRBJ1-2, with TRBD1 matching 7 bases. The source material was CD8+ T cells from PBMCs. This sequence originates from a human donor with multiple sclerosis. The DNA of the CDR3 is TGTGCCAGCAGTTGGACAGGATTCTATGGCTACACCTTC. The encoded protein is CASSWTGFYGYTF.